This T cell receptor beta chain emerged from a study of cytomegalovirus exposure and HLA in healthy donors. 13 Jbeta primers and 60 Vbeta primers were used for the PCR. Assay: immunoSEQ multiplex PCR; the TCRdb copy retains only in-frame clones and omits some. The table shows 150,000 or so clones, with more than 60% occurring only once. CDR1 is MNHEY and CDR2 is SVGAGI in the germline V gene. The CDR3 contains 13 residues. V lost 5 bases and J lost 5; bases outside the gene matches: 5. The clonotype originates from a man aged 30 to 39 in good health and CMV-seropositive. This chain links TRBV6-5 with TRBJ1-2; 7 bases agree with TRBD1. The sequenced sample consisted of PBMCs. This CDR3 is CASSPGQLYGYTF. CDR3 nucleotides: TGTGCCAGCAGTCCGGGACAGCTTTATGGCTACACCTTC.